A single sample gave rise to the 6 T cell receptor beta chains below, sequenced in a study of T cells after yellow fever vaccination. One entry per CDR3 protein results from TCRdb running MiXCR on the 5' RACE reads. The sample records 300,000 to 350,000 distinct CDR3 sequences, 4% to 5.5% being singletons. The sequencing used PBMCs, collected 15 days after the yellow fever booster vaccination. These receptors came from a young man who received the YFV17D yellow fever vaccine.

This clonotype was found a few times. This sequence joins TRBV5-1 and TRBJ2-1; D not resolved. Trimming took 2 bases from V and 5 from J, leaving 8 bases between them. Germline CDR1 is SGHRS and CDR2 is YFSETQ. The CDR3 loop spans 13 amino acids. In nucleotides, the CDR3 is TGCGCCAGCAGCTTAATAAGCAACAATGAGCAGTTCTTC. Translation: CASSLISNNEQFF.

This clonotype was counted a few times. The chain has TRBV10-3 and TRBJ1-5; TRBD1 might be the D (5 bases). The germline V and J ends were trimmed by 0 bases and 9 bases, with 12 bases remaining between them. Germline V gives CDR1 ENHRY, CDR2 SYGVKD. The CDR3 contains 14 residues. CDR3 sequence (DNA): TGTGCCATCAGTGAGTCGGGGGGGAACCGGCCCCAGCATTTT. Encoded protein: CAISESGGNRPQHF.

A few counts support this clonotype. V is TRBV29-1 and J is TRBJ2-5; tentative D call: TRBD2 (5 bases). CDR3 size: 14 residues. Germline V CDR1 and CDR2: SQVTM, ANQGSEA. V shed 6 bases and J shed 4 bases, with 18 bases lying between them. Written as DNA, the CDR3 is TGCAGCGTGTGCCCGGAGGAAGGAGGAGAGACCCAGTACTTC. Its protein product is CSVCPEEGGETQYF.

This clonotype was seen repeatedly, ten times or more. CDR3 DNA: TGTGCCAGCAGCTTCACAGGGGTTTACGAGCAGTACGTC. It specifies CASSFTGVYEQYV. The chain links TRBV7-8 to TRBJ2-7, with 7 bases aligning to TRBD1. V lost 3 bases, J lost 4 bases, and 3 bases stayed unmatched. The germline V gene encodes CDR1 SGHVS and CDR2 FQNEAQ. The CDR3 has 13 residues.

This clonotype was counted between two and nine times. V is TRBV12-3 or TRBV12-4 and J is TRBJ1-1, with a tentative D call TRBD1 (5 bases). This CDR3 contains 11 residues. Deletions cut 6 bases from V and 7 bases from J, with 9 bases between. CDR3 sequence: CASSQGFEAFF. For the CDR3, the DNA is TGTGCCAGCAGCCAGGGATTTGAAGCTTTCTTT.

This clonotype was counted ten times or more. The genes are TRBV21-1 and TRBJ1-2; the table assigns TRBD1, which was not confirmed against the DNA. TRBV21-1 is a listed pseudogene. The CDR3 has 12 residues. CDR3 protein: CASSKGGRGYTF. CDR3 sequence (DNA): TGTGCCAGCAGCAAAGGGGGCCGGGGCTACACCTTC.